This section outlines one TCR beta chain sequence together with its context. Its antigen is not yet known. Base qualities are not provided; no much larger clone lies one nucleotide away. V and J are trimmed by 7 bases and 3 bases, and the gene matches miss 10 bases of the junction. The germline V gene (reference sequence) supplies CDR1 LNHDA and CDR2 SQIVND. The CDR3, from cysteine to phenylalanine, totals 15 residues. The only DNA kept is the CDR3, 45 bases in frame from the first base. The sample comes from a study of blood T cell repertoires in COVID-19 (TCRdb year 2020). Study-level background: Samples covering the acute and convalescent phases of COVID-19 were provided by collaborators in the United States, Italy and Spain. The material from the prospective study consisted of cDNA or gDNA derived from T cells, B-cell-depleted T cells, or PBMCs. The dataset comprised deeply sampled blood TCRbeta repertoires from subjects exposed to, actively infected with, or recovered from COVID-19. A freely available public database, intended as a resource for researchers studying the immune response to SARS-CoV-2, is where the repertoires were released. The samples were drawn from the first 160 participants of the ongoing ImmuneRACE study and from 1,254 subjects provided by 6 global collaborators. Nearly every sample came with metadata listing a de-identified subject ID, COVID-19 status, age in years and sex. Where available, HLA class I and class II types were taken from metadata supplied by the sample provider and were not determined by assay-based typing. The study at large found these results: Clinical and demographic metadata were provided uncurated, with the amount varying by source and participant.

Collaborating institutions collected whole blood in K2EDTA tubes following their own protocols. Collaborator samples were shipped for TCRbeta analysis as frozen whole blood, isolated PBMCs, or DNA extracted from either sample type. The immunoSEQ Assay, a bias-controlled multiplex PCR, was used to amplify TCRbeta CDR3 regions from genomic DNA. In the source study's methods: Nucleated cell counts per sample were estimated from amplification of reference gene primers within the assay. Sequence reads were collapsed and filtered to measure the absolute abundance of every unique TCRbeta CDR3 rearrangement. Productive Simpson clonality was computed per sample as the square root of Simpson's diversity index over productive rearrangements. TCRdb mirrors the immuneACCESS table, restricted to in-frame sequences. Some clones are absent from its copies; in checked studies, under half trace to an unresolved V gene, and the reason for the others is unknown. From that table come the V and J calls and clone size; the DNA was used to work out D and trimming. This sample lists tens of thousands of clones; approximately 92% were detected once. Of the sample, under 15% falls within the top ten clones.

This TCR was sampled from a human donor with active COVID-19. The donor label of this sample is uncertain. The sample consisted of peripheral blood. The chain is encoded by TRBV19 joined to TRBJ1-2; the central 8 bases match TRBD1. The CDR3 in this case is CASTDRSGGDYGYTF. The nucleotides are TGTGCCAGTACCGATAGGTCAGGGGGCGACTATGGCTACACCTTC.